This TCR beta chain appears in the sequencing data of a study of shared clonotypes between healthy human individuals. Here immunoSEQ multiplex PCR was the method, and the copy in TCRdb shows in-frame clones only, minus some. The sample records about 490,000 clones, about 84% being singletons. This clone was counted at least ten times. This same CDR3 is encoded by further DNA sequences in the sample. The CDR3 spans 17 residues. Germline V CDR1 and CDR2: LGHNA, YNFKEQ. Germline trimming cut 6 bases from V and 2 bases from J; bases unmatched to any gene: 13. V is TRBV4-2 and J is TRBJ2-3; 8 bases fit TRBD2. The sample was PBMCs. The sequence came from a woman in her forties in good health. Some clones in this sample may be carry-over from other donors' samples. The CDR3 DNA follows: TGTGCCAGCAGTCGAGCCCTTAGCGGGATAAACACAGATACGCAGTATTTT. Translated: CASSRALSGINTDTQYF.